This T cell receptor beta chain came from a study of beta chain features in type 1 diabetes. Since all of the isolated RNA was reverse transcribed, expressed TCRB transcripts were what got sequenced. Method: immunoSEQ multiplex PCR; TCRdb's copy keeps in-frame clones and lacks some. The repertoire has around 300,000 clones, more than 9.5% of them found once; the top ten carry 0.015%. Turning to this clone: Its antigen is still unknown.

CDR1 and CDR2 from the germline V gene are SNHLY and FYNNEI. The V end lost 7 bases, the J end lost 4 bases, and 16 bases lay between the germline ends. The CDR3 is 14 amino acids. Overall study findings and caveats: These data did not resolve whether HLA type affects TCRB rearrangement. PCR might favor shorter templates, but any such skew would affect patients and controls equally.

CD4+ naive, central memory, regulatory and stem cell-like memory subsets were isolated by sorting on CD45RO/CCR7/CD25/CD127/CD95/CD27. Purity above 95% was achieved in all sorted populations. The TCR sequence derives from a woman aged 25 to 39 in good health. Sequencing was done on a sample of naive CD4+ T cells from blood. The chain combines TRBV2 with TRBJ2-5; perhaps TRBD2 as D (5 bases). DNA of the CDR3: TGTGCCAGCAATAGAAGGGAGATTGGAGAGACCCAGTACTTC. Protein: CASNRREIGETQYF.